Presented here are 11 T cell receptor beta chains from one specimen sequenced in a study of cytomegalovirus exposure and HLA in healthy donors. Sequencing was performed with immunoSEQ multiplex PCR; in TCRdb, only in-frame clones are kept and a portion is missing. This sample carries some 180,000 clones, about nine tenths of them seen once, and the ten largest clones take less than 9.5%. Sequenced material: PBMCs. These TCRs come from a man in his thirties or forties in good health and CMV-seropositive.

CDR3 region: CASSRGGTGGEQYF. Here the CDR3 DNA reads TGTGCCAGCAGTCGGGGAGGGACAGGGGGCGAGCAGTACTTC. The chain couples TRBV28 to TRBJ2-7; the match to TRBD1 covers 11 bases. With V trimmed by 5 bases and J by 6 bases, 6 bases remained unmatched. Germline loops: CDR1 MDHEN, CDR2 SYDVKM. The CDR3 is made up of 14 amino acids.

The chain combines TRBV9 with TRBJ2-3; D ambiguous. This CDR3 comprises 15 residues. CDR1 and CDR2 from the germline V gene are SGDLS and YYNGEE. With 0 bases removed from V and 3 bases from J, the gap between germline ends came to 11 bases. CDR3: CASSVESGWTDTQYF. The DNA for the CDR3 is TGTGCCAGCAGCGTAGAATCCGGGTGGACAGATACGCAGTATTTT.

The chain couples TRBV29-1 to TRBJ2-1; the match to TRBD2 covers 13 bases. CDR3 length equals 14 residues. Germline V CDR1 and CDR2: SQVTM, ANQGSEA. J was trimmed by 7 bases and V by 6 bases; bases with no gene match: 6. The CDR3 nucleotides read TGCAGCGTCCGACTAGCGGGGGGTGAAAATGAGCAGTTCTTC. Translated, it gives CSVRLAGGENEQFF.

Here the CDR3 DNA reads TGTGCCAGCAGTATTGGACAGGGCCAAACTAATGAAAAACTGTTTTTT. It translates to CASSIGQGQTNEKLFF. The chain carries TRBV5-5 and TRBJ1-4, with 8 bases that match TRBD1. The CDR3 totals 16 residues. Trimming took 5 bases from V and 1 from J; bases not matched to a gene: 7. The germline V gene has CDR1 SGHKS and CDR2 YYEKEE (reference sequence).

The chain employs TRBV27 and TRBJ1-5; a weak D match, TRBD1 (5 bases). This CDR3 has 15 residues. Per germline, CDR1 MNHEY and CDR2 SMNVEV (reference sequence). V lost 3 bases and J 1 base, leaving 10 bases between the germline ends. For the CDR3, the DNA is TGTGCCAGCAGTTTGATTGGACAAAGCAATCAGCCCCAGCATTTT. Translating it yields CASSLIGQSNQPQHF.

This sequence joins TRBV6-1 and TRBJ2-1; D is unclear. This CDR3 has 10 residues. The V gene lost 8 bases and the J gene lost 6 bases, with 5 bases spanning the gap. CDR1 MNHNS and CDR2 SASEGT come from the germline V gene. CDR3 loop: CASAGNEQFF. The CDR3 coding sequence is TGTGCCAGCGCAGGCAATGAGCAGTTCTTC.

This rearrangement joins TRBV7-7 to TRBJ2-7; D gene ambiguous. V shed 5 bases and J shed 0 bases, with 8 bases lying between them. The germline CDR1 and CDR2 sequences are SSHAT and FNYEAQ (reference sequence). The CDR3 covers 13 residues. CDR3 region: CASSPSDSYEQYF. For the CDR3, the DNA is TGTGCCAGCAGCCCCTCAGACTCCTACGAGCAGTACTTC.

As DNA, the CDR3 is TGTGCCAGCAGTTTAAGCCGGCAGACCAACTACGAGCAGTACTTC. Translation gives CASSLSRQTNYEQYF. The genes are TRBV28 and TRBJ2-7; no clear D. The CDR3 contains 15 residues. Trimming removed 2 bases at V and 3 bases at J, with 14 bases between. The germline CDR1 and CDR2 sequences are MDHEN and SYDVKM.

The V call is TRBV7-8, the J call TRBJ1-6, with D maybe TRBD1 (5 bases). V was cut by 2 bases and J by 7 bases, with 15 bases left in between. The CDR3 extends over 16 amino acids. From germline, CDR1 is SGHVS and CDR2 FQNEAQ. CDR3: CASSLLVQVPNSPLHF. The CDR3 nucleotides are TGTGCCAGCAGCTTACTGGTACAGGTCCCAAATTCACCCCTCCACTTT.

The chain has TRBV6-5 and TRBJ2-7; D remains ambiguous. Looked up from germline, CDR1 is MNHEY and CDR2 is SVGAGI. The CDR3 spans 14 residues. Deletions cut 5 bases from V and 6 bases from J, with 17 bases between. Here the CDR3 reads CASSPPGLLSEQYF. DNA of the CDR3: TGTGCCAGCAGTCCTCCCGGGCTTCTCTCCGAGCAGTACTTC.

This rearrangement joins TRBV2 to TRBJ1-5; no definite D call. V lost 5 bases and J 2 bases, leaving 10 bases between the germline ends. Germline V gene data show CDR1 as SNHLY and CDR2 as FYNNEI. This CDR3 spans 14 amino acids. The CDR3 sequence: CASSRGSGNQPQHF. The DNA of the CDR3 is TGTGCCAGCAGTCGAGGGAGTGGCAATCAGCCCCAGCATTTT.